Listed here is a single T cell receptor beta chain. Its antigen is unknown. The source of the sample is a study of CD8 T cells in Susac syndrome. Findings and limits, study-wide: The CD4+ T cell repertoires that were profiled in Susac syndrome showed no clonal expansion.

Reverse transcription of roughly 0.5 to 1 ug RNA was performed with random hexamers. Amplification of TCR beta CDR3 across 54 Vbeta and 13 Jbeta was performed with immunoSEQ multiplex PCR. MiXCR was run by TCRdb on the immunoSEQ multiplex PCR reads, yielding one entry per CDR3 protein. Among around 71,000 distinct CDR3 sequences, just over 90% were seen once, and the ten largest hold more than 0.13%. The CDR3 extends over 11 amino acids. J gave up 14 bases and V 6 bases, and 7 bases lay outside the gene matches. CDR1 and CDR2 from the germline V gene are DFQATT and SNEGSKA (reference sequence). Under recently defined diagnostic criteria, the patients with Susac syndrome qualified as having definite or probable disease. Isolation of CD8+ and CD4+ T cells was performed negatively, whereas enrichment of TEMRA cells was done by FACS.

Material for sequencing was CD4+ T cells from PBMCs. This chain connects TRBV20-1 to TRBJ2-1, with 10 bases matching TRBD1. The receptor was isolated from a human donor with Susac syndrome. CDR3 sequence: CSADRGIGKFF. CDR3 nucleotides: TGCAGTGCGGACAGGGGGATTGGGAAGTTCTTC.